These 24 T cell receptor beta chains came from one sample sequenced in a study of blood T cells in healthy people across ages. For the second PCR, which ran for about 7 to 11 cycles, a sample-barcoded 5' primer and a J-beta primer mix were used. TCRdb reprocessed the 5' RACE reads with MiXCR, giving one entry per CDR3 protein. Of about a million distinct CDR3 sequences in the sample, roughly 47% were seen once. The specimen was blood. The source of these receptors is a woman aged 55-69 years in good health.

The CDR3 is CASSSRTTSYNEQFF. In DNA, the CDR3 is TGTGCCAGCAGCTCCAGGACTACTTCCTACAATGAGCAGTTCTTC. The V call is TRBV11-2, the J call TRBJ2-1; tentatively, D is TRBD2 (6 bases). The CDR3 totals 15 residues. V lost 4 bases and J lost 1, with 11 bases in between. The V gene's germline CDR1 is SGHAT and CDR2 FQNNGV.

Concerning this clonotype: Mismatch with germline at one junction end may stem from a read error. V gene TRBV3-1 combines with J gene TRBJ1-2, with a possible D match to TRBD1 (5 bases). The CDR3 is 12 residues long. Germline lookup yields CDR1 LGHDT and CDR2 YNNKEL (reference sequence). The CDR3 spells CANSRQNAGYTF. In DNA form, the CDR3 reads TGTGCCAACAGCCGACAGAACGCAGGCTACACCTTC.

This clonotype was picked up a small number of times. J is TRBJ2-3 and V is TRBV2; D may match TRBD1 or TRBD2 (5 bases each). The V gene's germline CDR1 is SNHLY and CDR2 FYNNEI. Trimming shortened V by 7 bases and J by 4 bases, and 18 bases separated the two germline ends. CDR3 length: 15 amino acids. CDR3 residues: CASTPVREHADTQYF. The CDR3 DNA follows: TGTGCCAGCACCCCCGTCAGGGAGCATGCAGATACGCAGTATTTT.

The chain couples TRBV10-3 to TRBJ2-1, with 14 bases aligning to TRBD2. This CDR3 is built from 15 residues. CDR1 is ENHRY, CDR2 SYGVKD, per germline. J gave up 10 bases and V 2 bases, and 4 bases lay outside the gene matches. The CDR3 reads CAISEGTSGRGEQFF. CDR3 nucleotide sequence: TGTGCCATCAGTGAGGGGACTAGCGGGAGAGGCGAGCAGTTCTTC.

Regarding this clonotype: This sequence may be a read error, since a much larger clone differs from it by one base. The chain employs TRBV20-1 and TRBJ2-3; the match to TRBD2 covers 9 bases. This CDR3 is built from 17 residues. CDR1 DFQATT and CDR2 SNEGSKA come from the germline V gene (reference sequence). Here the CDR3 DNA reads TGCAGCTATCTGTCCGGCGCTCCGGGACTAGCATCAGATATGCAGTATTTT. Protein product: CSYLSGAPGLASDMQYF.

The chain combines TRBV12-3 or TRBV12-4 with TRBJ2-7, with D tentatively TRBD1 (8 bases). The germline V and J ends were trimmed by 6 bases and 4 bases, with 19 bases remaining between them. The CDR3 is made up of 15 amino acids. CDR3 coding DNA: TGTGCCAGCAGCCCAAGACAGGGGAGGGTTTACGAGCAGTACTTC. Amino acids: CASSPRQGRVYEQYF.

The chain couples TRBV7-9 to TRBJ2-7; TRBD2 agrees at 13 bases. V trimming: 5 bases; J trimming: 3 bases; junction bases outside the gene matches: 16. This CDR3 has 19 residues. The germline gives CDR1 SEHNR, CDR2 FQNEAQ (reference sequence). The CDR3 region is CASSHRTSGSFPQFYEQYF. Here the CDR3 DNA reads TGTGCCAGCAGCCATCGGACTAGCGGGAGTTTCCCCCAATTCTACGAGCAGTACTTC.

The V gene is TRBV7-8, the J gene TRBJ2-5; no reliable D call. The CDR3 is 16 residues long. CDR1 and CDR2 (germline): SGHVS, FQNEAQ. V lost 0 bases and J lost 2, with 13 bases in between. The DNA for the CDR3 is TGTGCCAGCAGCTTAGCGATAAATAGTCTTCAAGAGACCCAGTACTTC. Amino acid sequence: CASSLAINSLQETQYF.

The chain joins TRBV4-3 to TRBJ2-3; TRBD2 agrees at 9 bases. The V and J ends lost 4 bases and 2 bases, in that order; junction bases with no gene match: 7. The CDR3 has 16 residues. Germline CDR1 LGHNA, CDR2 YSLEER. The CDR3 nucleotides read TGCGCCAGCAGCCGAGAGACTAGCGGATACACAGATACGCAGTATTTT. It translates to CASSRETSGYTDTQYF.

The genes are TRBV20-1 and TRBJ2-1, with 9 bases lining up with TRBD2. The trim removed 0 bases at V and 9 bases at J, leaving 6 bases unmatched. CDR1 DFQATT and CDR2 SNEGSKA come from the germline V gene (reference sequence). The CDR3 runs 14 residues. CDR3 sequence: CSARETAGGGEQFF. The CDR3, as DNA: TGCAGTGCTAGAGAGACAGCGGGAGGTGGTGAGCAGTTCTTC.

The V gene is TRBV30, the J gene TRBJ2-2, with a possible D match to TRBD1 (6 bases). CDR3 length: 14 residues. Trimming shortened V by 1 base and J by 4 bases, and 10 bases separated the two germline ends. Germline assignment: CDR1 GTSNPN and CDR2 SVGIG (reference sequence). The CDR3 sequence: CAWSAGHSTGELFF. CDR3 sequence (DNA): TGTGCCTGGAGTGCGGGACATTCCACCGGGGAGCTGTTTTTT.

The V and J genes are TRBV28 and TRBJ2-4, with D perhaps TRBD2 (5 bases). The DNA end favors TRBJ2-5, so the J call may be wrong. Germline CDR1 reads MDHEN; CDR2 reads SYDVKM. CDR3 length: 15 residues. The CDR3 reads CASRPRGIDKETQYF. The CDR3 coding sequence is TGTGCCAGCAGACCTAGAGGGATTGACAAGGAGACCCAGTACTTC.

V is TRBV20-1 and J is TRBJ1-2; no clear D. The ends were cut back, 4 bases at V and 12 bases at J, with 15 bases in the middle. CDR1 and CDR2 (germline): DFQATT, SNEGSKA (reference sequence). The CDR3 contains 11 residues. CDR3 in DNA: TGCAGTGCTAAGTCTGCGAAAGCGGACACCTTC. It translates to CSAKSAKADTF.

This chain links TRBV5-1 with TRBJ2-1; D not resolved. V was clipped by 5 bases and J by 7 bases, with 13 bases between them. CDR1 and CDR2 from the germline V gene are SGHRS and YFSETQ. This CDR3 is 13 amino acids long. CDR3 residues: CASRLSPTNEQFF. CDR3 bases: TGCGCCAGCAGATTGTCCCCTACAAATGAGCAGTTCTTC.

J is TRBJ2-4 and V is TRBV7-2; D might be TRBD1 or TRBD2, each matching 6 bases. Per germline, CDR1 SGHTA and CDR2 FQGNSA. The V gene lost 4 bases and the J gene lost 6 bases, with 16 bases spanning the gap. This CDR3 is 15 amino acids long. The CDR3 here is CASSSWGASRNIQYF. As DNA, the CDR3 is TGTGCCAGCAGCTCCTGGGGGGCAAGTCGAAACATTCAGTACTTC.

J is TRBJ2-3 and V is TRBV7-8; D not certain. Germline V CDR1 and CDR2: SGHVS, FQNEAQ. V gave up 6 bases and J gave up 10 bases, with 20 bases separating them. The CDR3 consists of 14 residues. The CDR3: CASSRTRPDGSQYF. Written as DNA, the CDR3 is TGTGCCAGCAGTCGCACCCGCCCAGACGGATCGCAGTATTTT.

DNA for the CDR3: TGCAGTGCTATCATTGGTAGAGGGAATAATGAAAAACTGTTTTTT. Translated: CSAIIGRGNNEKLFF. The chain carries TRBV20-1 and TRBJ1-4; D gene ambiguous. This CDR3 is built from 15 residues. Trimming took off 4 bases at V and 4 bases at J, with 16 bases between the two ends. Germline V CDR1 and CDR2: DFQATT, SNEGSKA (reference sequence).

The sample holds a few counts of this clonotype. The CDR3: CSAQSNPGYTF. Here the CDR3 DNA reads TGCAGCGCGCAATCGAACCCTGGCTACACCTTC. The J gene is TRBJ1-2, the V gene TRBV29-1, with D unresolved. The CDR3 loop spans 11 amino acids. V was cut by 7 bases and J by 7 bases, with 13 bases left in between. In germline, CDR1 is SQVTM, CDR2 ANQGSEA.

The V and J genes are TRBV5-5 and TRBJ1-1; D call uncertain. The germline gives CDR1 SGHKS, CDR2 YYEKEE (reference sequence). CDR3 length: 12 residues. Trimming left V 1 base short and J 10 bases short, with 11 bases between. The chain's CDR3 is CASSLKSGTAFF. The CDR3 DNA reads TGTGCCAGCAGCTTGAAATCCGGAACAGCTTTCTTT.

This clonotype appeared many times. The chain joins TRBV6-1 to TRBJ2-5, with 9 bases lining up with TRBD2. The CDR3 contains 13 residues. V lost 4 bases and J lost 5; bases outside the gene matches: 2. Germline V lookup: CDR1 MNHNS, CDR2 SASEGT. CDR3: CASSVAGGETQYF. The DNA for the CDR3 is TGTGCCAGCAGTGTTGCGGGAGGGGAGACCCAGTACTTC.

This sequence joins TRBV29-1 and TRBJ1-5, with D unclear. This CDR3 is 11 amino acids long. The germline CDR1 and CDR2 sequences are SQVTM and ANQGSEA. The ends were cut back, 6 bases at V and 9 bases at J, with 12 bases in the middle. The CDR3 loop is CSVGSLWPQHF. Here the CDR3 DNA reads TGCAGCGTCGGAAGCCTTTGGCCCCAGCATTTT.

This clonotype was observed a handful of times. The J gene is TRBJ2-5, the V gene TRBV20-1, with D uncertain. Between the trimmed V and J ends, which lost 3 bases and 6 bases, there was a span of 8 bases. The CDR3 extends over 11 amino acids. The V gene's germline CDR1 is DFQATT and CDR2 SNEGSKA (reference sequence). The CDR3 DNA is TGCAGTGCTAGCCCCACACAGACCCAGTACTTC. It specifies CSASPTQTQYF.

V and J are TRBV3-1 and TRBJ2-7; TRBD1 aligns across 9 bases. V dropped 0 bases and J dropped 2; count of bases not matched to a gene: 8. The CDR3 has 17 residues. Germline assignment: CDR1 LGHDT and CDR2 YNNKEL (reference sequence). The CDR3 nucleotides read TGTGCCAGCAGCCAAGATCTGGCGACAGGGGGTACCTACGAGCAGTACTTC. It is translated as CASSQDLATGGTYEQYF.

In its sample, this clonotype was seen a few times. The chain's CDR3 is CASSPDGGVQETQYF. DNA for the CDR3: TGTGCCAGCAGCCCGGACGGTGGGGTCCAAGAGACCCAGTACTTC. J is TRBJ2-5 and V is TRBV2; no clear D. Trimming cost V 6 bases and J 1 base, with 15 bases left between them. Germline CDR1 SNHLY, CDR2 FYNNEI. This CDR3 region has 15 residues. Filled out from reference TRBV2 and TRBJ2-5, the complete variable domain reads EPEVTQTPSHQVTQMGQEVILRCVPISNHLYFYWYRQILGQKVEFLVSFYNNEISEKSEIFDDQFSVERPDGSNFTLKIRSTKLEDSAMYFCASSPDGGVQETQYFGPGTRLLVL.